This TCR beta chain was sequenced in a study of T cells in Graves' hyperthyroidism and ophthalmopathy. General observations from the study: Most thyroid-expanded clonotypes above 0.001 were also found in blood.

Trimming removed 2 bases from V and 8 bases from J, with 21 bases in between. Germline loops: CDR1 MNHEY, CDR2 SVGAGI. The length of the CDR3 is 17 residues. Template material for amplifying TCR beta CDR3 regions consisted of RNA transcripts. The study used the HTBI primer set for a first-round RT-PCR of the TCR CDR3. From the multiplex PCR reads, TCRdb called clonotypes with MiXCR, one entry per CDR3 protein. The data show approximately 710,000 distinct CDR3 sequences, with roughly a sixth seen just once and less than 20% held by the top ten. Clinical symptoms, serum thyroxine and TRAb, thyroid ultrasound and orbital computed tomography were used for the diagnoses. The authors obtained PBMCs from roughly 10 ml of fresh peripheral blood. In its sample, this clonotype was seen many times. Its antigen remains unidentified.

Sequenced material: blood. The source is a man aged 50 or older with Graves' hyperthyroidism. This chain uses TRBV6-5 with TRBJ1-4; D is possibly TRBD1 (6 bases). The CDR3, as DNA: TGTGCCAGCAGTTACACAGGGCCACAAACTCGTGGGGAAAAACTGTTTTTT. Translation gives CASSYTGPQTRGEKLFF.